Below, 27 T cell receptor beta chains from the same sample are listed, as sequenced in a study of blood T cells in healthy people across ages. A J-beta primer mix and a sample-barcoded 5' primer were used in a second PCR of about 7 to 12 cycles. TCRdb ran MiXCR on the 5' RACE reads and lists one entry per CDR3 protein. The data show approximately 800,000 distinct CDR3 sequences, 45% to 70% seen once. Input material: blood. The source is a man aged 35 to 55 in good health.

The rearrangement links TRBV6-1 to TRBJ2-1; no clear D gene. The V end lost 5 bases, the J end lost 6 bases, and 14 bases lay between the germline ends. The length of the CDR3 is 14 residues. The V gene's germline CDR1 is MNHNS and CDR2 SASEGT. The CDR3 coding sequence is TGTGCCAGCAGTCCCCGTGCAGGCCTCAATGAGCAGTTCTTC. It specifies CASSPRAGLNEQFF.

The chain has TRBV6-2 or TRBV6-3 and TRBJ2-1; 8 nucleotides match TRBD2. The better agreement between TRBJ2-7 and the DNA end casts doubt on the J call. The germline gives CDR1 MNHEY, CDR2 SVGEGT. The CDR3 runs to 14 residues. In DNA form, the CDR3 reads TGTGCCAGCAGTTATACGGGAGGGAGAAACGAGCAGTACTTC. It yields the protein CASSYTGGRNEQYF.

CDR3 in DNA: TGTGCCAGCAGCCAAGAGGGGACTAGCGACTACAATGAGCAGTACTTC. Amino acid sequence: CASSQEGTSDYNEQYF. The chain uses TRBV4-2 and TRBJ2-1; 10 bases are a match to TRBD2. The end of the DNA aligns better with TRBJ2-7, so the J call may be wrong. CDR3 size: 16 residues. Germline-derived CDR1 and CDR2 are LGHNA and YNFKEQ.

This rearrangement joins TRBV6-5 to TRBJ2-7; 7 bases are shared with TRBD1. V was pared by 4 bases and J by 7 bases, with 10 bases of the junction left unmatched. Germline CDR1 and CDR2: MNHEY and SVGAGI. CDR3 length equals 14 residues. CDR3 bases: TGTGCCAGCAGTTTATCCGGGACAGACGCGGAGCAGTACTTC. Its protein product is CASSLSGTDAEQYF.

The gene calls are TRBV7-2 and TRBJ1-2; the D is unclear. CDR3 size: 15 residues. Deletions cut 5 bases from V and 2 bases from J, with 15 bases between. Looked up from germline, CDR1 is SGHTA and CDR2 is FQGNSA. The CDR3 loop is CASSQRRDRNYGYTF. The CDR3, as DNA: TGTGCCAGCAGCCAAAGAAGGGATCGGAACTATGGCTACACCTTC.

The CDR3 DNA sequence: TGTGCCAGCCCGGGGGGACAGGCTGAAGCTTTCTTT. It yields the protein CASPGGQAEAFF. This chain uses TRBV25-1 with TRBJ1-1, with 8 bases identical to TRBD1. CDR1 is MGHDK and CDR2 is SYGVNS in the germline V gene. Losses at the gene ends were 8 bases for V and 6 bases for J; bases not matched to a gene: 5. The CDR3 extends over 12 amino acids.

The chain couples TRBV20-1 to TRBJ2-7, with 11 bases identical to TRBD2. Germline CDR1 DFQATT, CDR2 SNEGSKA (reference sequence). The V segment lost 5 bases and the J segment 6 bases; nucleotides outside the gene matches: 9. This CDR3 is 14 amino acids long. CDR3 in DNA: TGCAGTGCTTTACGTAGCGGGAGGGTCTCCGAGCAGTACTTC. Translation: CSALRSGRVSEQYF.

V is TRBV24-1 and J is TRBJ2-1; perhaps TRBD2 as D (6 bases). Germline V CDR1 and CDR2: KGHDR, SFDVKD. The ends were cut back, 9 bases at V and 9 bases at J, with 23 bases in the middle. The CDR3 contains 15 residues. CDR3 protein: CATQPGAGWMGEQFF. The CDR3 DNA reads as TGTGCCACCCAGCCTGGGGCGGGGTGGATGGGTGAGCAGTTCTTC.

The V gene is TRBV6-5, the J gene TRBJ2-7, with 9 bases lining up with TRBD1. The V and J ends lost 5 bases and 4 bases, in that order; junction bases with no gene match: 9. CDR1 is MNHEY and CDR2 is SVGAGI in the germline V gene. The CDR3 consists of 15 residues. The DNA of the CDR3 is TGTGCCAGCAGTGACCGGACAGGGGCAAAGTACGAGCAGTACTTC. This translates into CASSDRTGAKYEQYF.

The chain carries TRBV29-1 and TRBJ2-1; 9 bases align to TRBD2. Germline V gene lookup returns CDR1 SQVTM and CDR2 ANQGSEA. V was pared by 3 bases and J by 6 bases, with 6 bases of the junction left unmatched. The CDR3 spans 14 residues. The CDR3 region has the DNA TGCAGCGTTGAGGGGACTAGCATCTTCAATGAGCAGTTCTTC. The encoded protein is CSVEGTSIFNEQFF.

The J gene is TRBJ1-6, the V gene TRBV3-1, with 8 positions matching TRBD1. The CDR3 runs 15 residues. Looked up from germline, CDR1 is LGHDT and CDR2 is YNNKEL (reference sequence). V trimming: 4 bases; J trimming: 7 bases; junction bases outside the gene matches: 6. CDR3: CASSLPGTGNSPLHF. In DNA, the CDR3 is TGTGCCAGCAGCCTTCCCGGGACAGGAAATTCACCCCTCCACTTT.

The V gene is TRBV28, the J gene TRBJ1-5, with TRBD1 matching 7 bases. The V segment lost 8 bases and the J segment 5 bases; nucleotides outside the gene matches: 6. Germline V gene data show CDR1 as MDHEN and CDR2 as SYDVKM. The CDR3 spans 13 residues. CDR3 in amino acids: CASLTGNYQPQHF. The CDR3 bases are TGTGCCAGCCTGACAGGGAATTATCAGCCCCAGCATTTT.

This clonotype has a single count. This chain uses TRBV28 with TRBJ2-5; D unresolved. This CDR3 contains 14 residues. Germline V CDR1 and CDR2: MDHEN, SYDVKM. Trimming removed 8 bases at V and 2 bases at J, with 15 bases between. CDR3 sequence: CASGIGRPQETQYF. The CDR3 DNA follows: TGTGCCAGCGGTATTGGACGGCCGCAAGAGACCCAGTACTTC.

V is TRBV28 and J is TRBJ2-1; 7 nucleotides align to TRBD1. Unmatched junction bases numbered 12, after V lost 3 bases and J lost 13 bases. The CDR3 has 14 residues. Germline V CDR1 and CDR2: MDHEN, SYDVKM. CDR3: CASSFDQGVGTQFF. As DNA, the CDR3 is TGTGCCAGCAGTTTTGATCAGGGGGTCGGGACCCAGTTCTTC.

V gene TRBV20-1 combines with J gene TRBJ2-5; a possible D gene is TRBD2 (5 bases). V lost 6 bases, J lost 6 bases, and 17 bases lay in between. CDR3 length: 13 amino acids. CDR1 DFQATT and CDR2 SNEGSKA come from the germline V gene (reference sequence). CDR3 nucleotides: TGCAGTGCCCCCCGGGAAGGGTCGCAGACCCAGTACTTC. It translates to CSAPREGSQTQYF.

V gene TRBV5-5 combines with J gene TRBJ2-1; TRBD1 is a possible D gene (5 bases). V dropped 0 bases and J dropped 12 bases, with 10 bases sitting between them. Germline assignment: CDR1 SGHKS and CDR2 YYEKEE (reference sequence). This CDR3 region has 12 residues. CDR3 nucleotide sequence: TGTGCCAGCAGCTTGGTTTTTCAGGGGCAGTTCTTC. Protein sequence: CASSLVFQGQFF.

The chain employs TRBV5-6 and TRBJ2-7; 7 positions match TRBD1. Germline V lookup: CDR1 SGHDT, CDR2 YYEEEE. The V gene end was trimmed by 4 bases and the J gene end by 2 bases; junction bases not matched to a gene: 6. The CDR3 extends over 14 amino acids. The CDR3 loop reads CASSAGTVAYEQYF. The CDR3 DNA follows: TGTGCCAGCAGCGCCGGGACAGTCGCCTACGAGCAGTACTTC.

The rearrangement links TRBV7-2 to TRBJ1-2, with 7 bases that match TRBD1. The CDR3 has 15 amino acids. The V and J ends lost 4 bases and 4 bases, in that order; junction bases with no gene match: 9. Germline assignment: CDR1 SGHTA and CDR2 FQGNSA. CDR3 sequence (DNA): TGTGCCAGCAGCTCCCCGGGACAGATTCTCTATGGCTACACCTTC. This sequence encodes CASSSPGQILYGYTF.

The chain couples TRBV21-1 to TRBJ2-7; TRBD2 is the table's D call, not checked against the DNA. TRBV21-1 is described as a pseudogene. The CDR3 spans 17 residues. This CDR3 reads CASSRRDFPRWSYEQYF. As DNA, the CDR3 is TGTGCCAGCAGCAGACGGGACTTTCCCCGTTGGTCCTACGAGCAGTACTTC.

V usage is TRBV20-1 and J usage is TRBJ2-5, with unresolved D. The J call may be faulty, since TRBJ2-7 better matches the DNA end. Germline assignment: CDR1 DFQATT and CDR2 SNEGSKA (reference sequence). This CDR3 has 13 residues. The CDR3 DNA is TGCAGTGCTAGAGATCGTGATGGCTACGAGCAGTACGTC. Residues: CSARDRDGYEQYV.

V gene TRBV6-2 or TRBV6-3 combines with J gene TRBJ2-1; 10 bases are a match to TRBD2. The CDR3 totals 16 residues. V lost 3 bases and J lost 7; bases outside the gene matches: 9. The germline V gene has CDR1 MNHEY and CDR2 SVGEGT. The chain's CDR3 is CASSYWASGSRNEQFF. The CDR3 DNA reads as TGTGCCAGCAGTTATTGGGCTAGCGGGAGCAGAAATGAGCAGTTCTTC.

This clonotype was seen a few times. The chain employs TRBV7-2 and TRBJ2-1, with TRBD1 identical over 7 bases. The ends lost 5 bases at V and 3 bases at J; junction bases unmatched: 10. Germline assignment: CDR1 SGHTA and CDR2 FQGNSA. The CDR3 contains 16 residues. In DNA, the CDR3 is TGTGCCAGCAGCCCCCAGTGGGGACAGATCTACAATGAGCAGTTCTTC. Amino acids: CASSPQWGQIYNEQFF. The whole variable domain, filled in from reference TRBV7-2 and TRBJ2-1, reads GAGVSQSPSNKVTEKGKDVELRCDPISGHTALYWYRQSLGQGLEFLIYFQGNSAPDKSGLPSDRFSAERTGGSVSTLTIQRTQQEDSAVYLCASSPQWGQIYNEQFFGPGTRLTVL.

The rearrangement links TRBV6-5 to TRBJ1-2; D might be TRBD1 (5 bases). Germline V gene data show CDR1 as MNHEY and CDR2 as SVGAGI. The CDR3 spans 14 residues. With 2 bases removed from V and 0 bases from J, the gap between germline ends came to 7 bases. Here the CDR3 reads CASSYGGANYGYTF. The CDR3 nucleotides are TGTGCCAGCAGTTACGGGGGGGCTAACTATGGCTACACCTTC.

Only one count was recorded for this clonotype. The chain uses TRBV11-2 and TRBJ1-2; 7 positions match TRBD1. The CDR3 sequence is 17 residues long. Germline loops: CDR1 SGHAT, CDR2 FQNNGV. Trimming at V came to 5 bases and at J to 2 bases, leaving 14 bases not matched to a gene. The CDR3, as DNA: TGTGCCAGCAGCAATCCACTTCAGGGGGGGGCAAACTATGGCTACACCTTC. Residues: CASSNPLQGGANYGYTF. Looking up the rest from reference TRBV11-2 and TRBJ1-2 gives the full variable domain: EAGVAQSPRYKIIEKRQSVAFWCNPISGHATLYWYQQILGQGPKLLIQFQNNGVVDDSQLPKDRFSAERLKGVDSTLKIQPAKLEDSAVYLCASSNPLQGGANYGYTFGSGTRLTVV.

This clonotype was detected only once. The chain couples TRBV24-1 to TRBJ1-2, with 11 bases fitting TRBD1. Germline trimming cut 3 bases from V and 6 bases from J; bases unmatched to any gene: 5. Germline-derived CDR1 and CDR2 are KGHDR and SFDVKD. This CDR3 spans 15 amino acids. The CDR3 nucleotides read TGTGCCACCAGTGATCCCCCGGGACAGGGGGATGGCTACACCTTC. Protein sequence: CATSDPPGQGDGYTF.

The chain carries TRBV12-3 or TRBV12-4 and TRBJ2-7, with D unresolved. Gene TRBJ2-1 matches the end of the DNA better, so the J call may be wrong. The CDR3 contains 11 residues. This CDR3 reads CASSLYDEQFF. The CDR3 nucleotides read TGTGCCAGCAGTTTATACGATGAGCAGTTCTTC.

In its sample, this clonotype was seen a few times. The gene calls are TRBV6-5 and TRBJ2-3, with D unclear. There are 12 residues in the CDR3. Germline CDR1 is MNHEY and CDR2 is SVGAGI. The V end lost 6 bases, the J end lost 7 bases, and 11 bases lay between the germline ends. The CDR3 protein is CASSSEVYTQYF. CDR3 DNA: TGTGCCAGCAGCTCAGAGGTGTATACGCAGTATTTT.